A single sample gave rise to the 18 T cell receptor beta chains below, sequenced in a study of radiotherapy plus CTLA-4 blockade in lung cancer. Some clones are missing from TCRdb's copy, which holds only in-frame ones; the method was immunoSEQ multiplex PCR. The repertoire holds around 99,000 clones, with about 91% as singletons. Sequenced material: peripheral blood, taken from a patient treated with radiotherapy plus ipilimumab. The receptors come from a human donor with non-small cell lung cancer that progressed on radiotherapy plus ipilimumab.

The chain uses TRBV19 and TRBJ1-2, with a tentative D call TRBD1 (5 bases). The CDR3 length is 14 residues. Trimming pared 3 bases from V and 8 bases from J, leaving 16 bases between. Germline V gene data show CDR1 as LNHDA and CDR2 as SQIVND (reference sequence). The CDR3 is CASSIRDPAFGYTF. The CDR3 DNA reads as TGTGCCAGTAGTATCCGGGACCCTGCCTTCGGCTACACCTTC.

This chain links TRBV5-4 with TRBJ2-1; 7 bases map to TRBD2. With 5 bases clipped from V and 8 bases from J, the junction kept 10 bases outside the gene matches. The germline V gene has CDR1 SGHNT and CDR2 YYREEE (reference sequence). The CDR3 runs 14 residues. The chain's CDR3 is CASRAGSAGDEQFF. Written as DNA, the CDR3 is TGTGCCAGCAGAGCGGGATCCGCGGGCGATGAGCAGTTCTTC.

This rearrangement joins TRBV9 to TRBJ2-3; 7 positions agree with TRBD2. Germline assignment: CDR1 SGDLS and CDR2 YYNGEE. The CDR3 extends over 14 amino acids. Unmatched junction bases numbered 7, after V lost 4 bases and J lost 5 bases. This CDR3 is CASSPRWGGDTQYF. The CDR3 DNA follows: TGTGCCAGCAGCCCCCGCTGGGGGGGAGATACGCAGTATTTT.

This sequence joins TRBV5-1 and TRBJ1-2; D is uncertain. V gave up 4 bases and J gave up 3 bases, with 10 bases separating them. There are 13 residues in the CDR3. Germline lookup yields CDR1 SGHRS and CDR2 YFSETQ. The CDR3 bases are TGCGCCAGCAGCCCGGACGGGGACTATGGCTACACCTTC. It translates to CASSPDGDYGYTF.

CDR3 nucleotides: TGTGCCAGCAGAATGGGACAGGTACAAGAGACCCAGTACTTC. Amino acids: CASRMGQVQETQYF. The genes are TRBV6-1 and TRBJ2-5; 8 bases map to TRBD1. The ends lost 6 bases at V and 2 bases at J; junction bases unmatched: 5. The CDR3 sequence is 14 residues long. Germline V gene sequence: CDR1 MNHNS, CDR2 SASEGT.

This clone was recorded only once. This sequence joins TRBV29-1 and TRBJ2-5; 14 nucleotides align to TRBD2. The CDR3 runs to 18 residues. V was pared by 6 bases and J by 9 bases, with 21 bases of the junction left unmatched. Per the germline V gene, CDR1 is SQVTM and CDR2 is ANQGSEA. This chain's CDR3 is CSVNKPGLAGVGGLAQYF. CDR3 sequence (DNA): TGCAGCGTAAACAAGCCGGGACTAGCGGGAGTTGGGGGGTTGGCCCAGTACTTC.

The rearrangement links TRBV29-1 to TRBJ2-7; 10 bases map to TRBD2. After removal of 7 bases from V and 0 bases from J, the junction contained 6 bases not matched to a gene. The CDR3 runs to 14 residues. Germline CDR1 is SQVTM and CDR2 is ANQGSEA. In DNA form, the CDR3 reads TGCAGCGCCCCGACTAGCGGGTACTCCTACGAGCAGTACTTC. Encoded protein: CSAPTSGYSYEQYF.

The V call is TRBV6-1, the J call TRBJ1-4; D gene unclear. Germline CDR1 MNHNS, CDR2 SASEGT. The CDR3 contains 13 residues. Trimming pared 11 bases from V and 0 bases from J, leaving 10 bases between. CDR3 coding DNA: TGTGCCGGAAGGGCGACAACTAATGAAAAACTGTTTTTT. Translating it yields CAGRATTNEKLFF.

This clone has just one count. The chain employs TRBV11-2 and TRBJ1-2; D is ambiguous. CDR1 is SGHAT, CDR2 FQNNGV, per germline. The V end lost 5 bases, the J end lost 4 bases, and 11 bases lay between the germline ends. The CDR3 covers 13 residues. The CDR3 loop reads CASSPPGGYGYTF. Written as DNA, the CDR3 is TGTGCCAGCAGCCCCCCCGGCGGCTATGGCTACACCTTC. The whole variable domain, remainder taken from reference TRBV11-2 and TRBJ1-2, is EAGVAQSPRYKIIEKRQSVAFWCNPISGHATLYWYQQILGQGPKLLIQFQNNGVVDDSQLPKDRFSAERLKGVDSTLKIQPAKLEDSAVYLCASSPPGGYGYTFGSGTRLTVV.

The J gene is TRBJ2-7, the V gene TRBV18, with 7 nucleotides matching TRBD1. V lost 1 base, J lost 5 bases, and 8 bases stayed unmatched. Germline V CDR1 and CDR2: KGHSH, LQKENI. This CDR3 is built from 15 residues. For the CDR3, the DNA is TGTGCCAGCTCACCACTTTCCGGGACAGCGGACGAGCAGTACTTC. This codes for CASSPLSGTADEQYF.

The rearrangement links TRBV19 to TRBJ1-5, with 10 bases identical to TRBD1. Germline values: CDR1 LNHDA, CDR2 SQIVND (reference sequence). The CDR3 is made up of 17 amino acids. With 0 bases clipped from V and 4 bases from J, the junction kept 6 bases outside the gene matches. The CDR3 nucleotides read TGTGCCAGTAGTATAGATTTGACAGGGGGCCGGAATCAGCCCCAGCATTTT. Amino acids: CASSIDLTGGRNQPQHF.

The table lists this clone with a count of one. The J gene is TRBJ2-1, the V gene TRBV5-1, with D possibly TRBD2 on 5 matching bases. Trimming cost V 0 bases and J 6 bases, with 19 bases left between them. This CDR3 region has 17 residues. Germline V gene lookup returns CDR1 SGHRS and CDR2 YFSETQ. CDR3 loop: CASSLGSGSAAINEQFF. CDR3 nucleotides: TGCGCCAGCAGCTTGGGTTCCGGTAGCGCTGCCATCAATGAGCAGTTCTTC.

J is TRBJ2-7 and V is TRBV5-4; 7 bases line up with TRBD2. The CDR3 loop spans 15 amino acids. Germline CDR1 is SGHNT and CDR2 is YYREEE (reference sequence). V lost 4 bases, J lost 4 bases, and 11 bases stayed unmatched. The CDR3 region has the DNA TGTGCCAGCAGCCACCCCCTAGCGGCGGGGTACGAGCAGTACTTC. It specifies CASSHPLAAGYEQYF. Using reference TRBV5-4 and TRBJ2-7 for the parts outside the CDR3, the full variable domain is ETGVTQSPTHLIKTRGQQVTLRCSSQSGHNTVSWYQQALGQGPQFIFQYYREEENGRGNFPPRFSGLQFPNYSSELNVNALELDDSALYLCASSHPLAAGYEQYFGPGTRLTVT.

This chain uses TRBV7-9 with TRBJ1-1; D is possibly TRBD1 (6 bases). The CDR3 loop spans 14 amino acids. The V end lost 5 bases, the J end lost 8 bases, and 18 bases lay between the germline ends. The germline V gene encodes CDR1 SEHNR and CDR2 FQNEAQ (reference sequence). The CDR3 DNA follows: TGTGCCAGCAGCCAACAGGGATCTCAGGCGGAAGCTTTCTTT. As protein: CASSQQGSQAEAFF.

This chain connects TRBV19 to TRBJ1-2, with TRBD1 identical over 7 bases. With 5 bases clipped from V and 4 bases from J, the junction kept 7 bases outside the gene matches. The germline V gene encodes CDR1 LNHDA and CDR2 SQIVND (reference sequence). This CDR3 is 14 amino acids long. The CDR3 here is CASSPSGQLYGYTF. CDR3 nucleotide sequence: TGTGCCAGTAGTCCCTCGGGACAGCTCTATGGCTACACCTTC.

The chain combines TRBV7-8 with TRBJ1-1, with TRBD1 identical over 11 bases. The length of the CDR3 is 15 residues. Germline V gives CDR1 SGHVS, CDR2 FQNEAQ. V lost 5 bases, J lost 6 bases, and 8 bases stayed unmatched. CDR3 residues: CASSKGQGDIAEAFF. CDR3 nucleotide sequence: TGTGCCAGCAGCAAGGGACAGGGGGACATCGCTGAAGCTTTCTTT. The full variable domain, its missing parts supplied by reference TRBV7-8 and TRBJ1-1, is GAGVSQSPRYKVAKRGQDVALRCDPISGHVSLFWYQQALGQGPEFLTYFQNEAQLDKSGLPSDRFFAERPEGSVSTLKIQRTQQEDSAVYLCASSKGQGDIAEAFFGQGTRLTVV.

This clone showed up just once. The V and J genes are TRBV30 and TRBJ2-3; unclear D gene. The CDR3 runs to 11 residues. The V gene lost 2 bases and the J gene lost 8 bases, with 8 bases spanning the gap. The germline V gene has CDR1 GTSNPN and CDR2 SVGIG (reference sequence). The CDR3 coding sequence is TGTGCCTGGAGTAGTCAAGCTACGCAGTATTTT. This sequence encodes CAWSSQATQYF.

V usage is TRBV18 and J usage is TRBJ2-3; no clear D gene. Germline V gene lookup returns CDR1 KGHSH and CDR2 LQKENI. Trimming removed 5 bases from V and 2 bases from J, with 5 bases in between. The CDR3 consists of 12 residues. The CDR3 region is CASSSSTDTQYF. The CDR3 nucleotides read TGTGCCAGCTCATCGTCCACAGATACGCAGTATTTT.